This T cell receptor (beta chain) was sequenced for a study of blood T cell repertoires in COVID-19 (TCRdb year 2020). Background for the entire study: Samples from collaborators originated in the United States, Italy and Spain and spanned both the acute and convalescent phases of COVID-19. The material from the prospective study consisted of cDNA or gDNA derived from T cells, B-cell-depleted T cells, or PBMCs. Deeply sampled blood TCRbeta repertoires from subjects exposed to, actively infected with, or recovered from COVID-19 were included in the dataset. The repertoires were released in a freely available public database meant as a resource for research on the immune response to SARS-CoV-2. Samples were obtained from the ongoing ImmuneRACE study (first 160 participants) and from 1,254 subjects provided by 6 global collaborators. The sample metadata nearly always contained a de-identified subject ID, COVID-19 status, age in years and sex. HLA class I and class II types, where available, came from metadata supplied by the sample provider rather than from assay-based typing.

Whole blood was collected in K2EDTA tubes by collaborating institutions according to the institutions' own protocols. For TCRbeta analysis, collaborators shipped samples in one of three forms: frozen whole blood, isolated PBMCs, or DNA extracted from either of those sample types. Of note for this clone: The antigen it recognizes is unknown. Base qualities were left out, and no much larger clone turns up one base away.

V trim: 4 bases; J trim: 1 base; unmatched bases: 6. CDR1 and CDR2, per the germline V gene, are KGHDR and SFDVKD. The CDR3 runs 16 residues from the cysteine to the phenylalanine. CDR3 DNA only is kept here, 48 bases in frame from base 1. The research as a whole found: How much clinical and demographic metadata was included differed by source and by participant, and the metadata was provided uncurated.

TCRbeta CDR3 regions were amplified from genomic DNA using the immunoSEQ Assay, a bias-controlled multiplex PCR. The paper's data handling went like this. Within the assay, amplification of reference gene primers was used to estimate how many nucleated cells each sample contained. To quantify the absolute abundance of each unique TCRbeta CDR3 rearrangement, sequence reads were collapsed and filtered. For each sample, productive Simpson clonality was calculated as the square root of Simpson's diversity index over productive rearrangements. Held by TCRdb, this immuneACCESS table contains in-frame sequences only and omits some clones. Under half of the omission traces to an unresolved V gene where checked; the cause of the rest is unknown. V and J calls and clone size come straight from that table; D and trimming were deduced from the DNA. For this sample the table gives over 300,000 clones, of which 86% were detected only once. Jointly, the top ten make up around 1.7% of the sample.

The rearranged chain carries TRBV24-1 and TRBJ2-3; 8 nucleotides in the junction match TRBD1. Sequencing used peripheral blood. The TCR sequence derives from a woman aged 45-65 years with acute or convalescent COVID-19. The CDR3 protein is CATSDPTGEGTDTQYF. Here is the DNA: TGTGCCACCAGTGACCCGACAGGGGAAGGCACAGATACGCAGTATTTT.